This is a list of T cell receptor beta chains from one sample in a study of blood T cells in healthy people across ages. MiXCR was run by TCRdb on the 5' RACE reads, yielding one entry per CDR3 protein. The repertoire holds about 640,000 distinct CDR3 sequences, with about 30% as singletons. The specimen was blood. These TCRs come from a woman of 80 years or more in good health. Both conserved end residues are part of each CDR3. D genes are given only for firm matches. Clone size appears in some rows only: once, few, many, or a class for an expanded clone.

v_gene,d_gene,j_gene,abundance,len,CDR3aa,CDR3nt
TRBV19,-,TRBJ1-1,-,11,CASSRRSEAFF,TGTGCCAGTAGTAGGCGGTCGGAAGCTTTCTTT
TRBV5-1,-,TRBJ1-2,many,12,CASSLGRGGYTF,TGTGCCAGCAGCTTGGGCAGGGGAGGCTACACCTTC
TRBV11-3,TRBD1,TRBJ2-2,-,18,CASSGEGQGNGRAGELFF,TGTGCCAGCAGCGGGGAGGGACAGGGGAACGGCCGGGCCGGGGAGCTGTTTTTT
TRBV6-2/TRBV6-3,TRBD1,TRBJ2-3,many,16,CASSFRTGALTDTQYF,TGTGCCAGCAGTTTTCGGACAGGGGCGCTCACAGATACGCAGTATTTT
TRBV7-3,TRBD2,TRBJ2-5,many,15,CASRRTASGEETQYF,TGTGCCAGCAGGCGGACGGCTAGCGGGGAAGAGACCCAGTACTTC
TRBV6-4,TRBD2,TRBJ2-3,-,16,CASSDYTSGGADTQYF,TGTGCCAGCAGTGACTATACTAGCGGGGGGGCAGATACGCAGTATTTT
TRBV9,-,TRBJ2-5,-,14,CAGSVGQGYNEQYF,TGTGCCGGCAGCGTAGGTCAGGGTTACAATGAGCAGTACTTC
TRBV6-5,-,TRBJ1-5,many,15,CASSYGRYSNQPQHF,TGTGCCAGCAGTTACGGGCGGTATAGCAATCAGCCCCAGCATTTT
TRBV29-1,-,TRBJ2-5,-,12,CSVSSGGRTQYF,TGCAGCGTTAGTTCGGGGGGCCGAACCCAGTACTTC
TRBV7-2,TRBD2,TRBJ2-1,few,15,CASSPSGGRPGEQFF,TGTGCCAGCAGCCCCAGCGGGGGCCGTCCTGGTGAGCAGTTCTTC
TRBV5-5,-,TRBJ2-3,many,18,CASSLGTYRLQWADTQYF,TGTGCCAGCAGCTTGGGGACCTATAGGTTACAGTGGGCAGATACGCAGTATTTT
TRBV12-5,-,TRBJ2-3,-,13,CAGGSGSTDTQYF,TGTGCTGGTGGATCAGGGTCTACAGATACGCAGTATTTT
TRBV4-2,TRBD1,TRBJ2-7,few,15,CASSPTWTGGNEQYF,TGTGCCAGTAGCCCCACCTGGACAGGGGGGAATGAGCAGTACTTC
TRBV7-3,-,TRBJ2-3,many,15,CASSPSLEGADTQYF,TGTGCCAGCAGCCCCTCACTCGAAGGGGCAGATACGCAGTATTTT
TRBV7-6,-,TRBJ2-1,many,16,CASSSGAGASYNEQFF,TGTGCCAGCAGCTCAGGGGCCGGAGCGTCCTACAATGAGCAGTTCTTC
TRBV5-5,-,TRBJ1-2,-,13,CASSLTRAEGYTF,TGTGCCAGCAGCTTGACCAGGGCCGAAGGCTACACCTTC
TRBV5-1,-,TRBJ1-2,-,14,CASRVEGSSYGYTF,TGCGCCAGCAGGGTGGAGGGGAGTAGCTATGGCTACACCTTC
TRBV6-6,TRBD1,TRBJ2-1,-,15,CASIPWDRGYNEQFF,TGTGCCAGCATCCCTTGGGACAGGGGTTACAATGAGCAGTTCTTC
TRBV20-1,-,TRBJ2-7,once,13,CSARGRGSYEQYF,TGCAGTGCTAGGGGGAGAGGTTCCTACGAGCAGTACTTC
TRBV12-3/TRBV12-4,-,TRBJ2-3,-,17,CASSLRLGGVSTDAQYF,TGTGCCAGCAGTTTACGCCTCGGCGGGGTGAGCACAGATGCGCAGTATTTT
TRBV4-3,-,TRBJ2-7,many,15,CASSQDGRGSYEQYF,TGCGCCAGCAGCCAAGATGGCCGAGGCTCCTACGAGCAGTACTTC
TRBV6-1,-,TRBJ1-6,-,14,CASRLDNRGSPLHF,TGTGCCAGCAGGCTCGATAATAGGGGTTCACCCCTCCACTTT
TRBV29-1,-,TRBJ2-1,-,13,CSVEDGGYNEQFF,TGCAGCGTTGAAGACGGGGGATACAATGAGCAGTTCTTC
TRBV19,-,TRBJ2-1,-,15,CASSINRSKYNEQFF,TGTGCCAGTAGTATAAATAGGTCAAAGTACAATGAGCAGTTCTTC
TRBV12-3/TRBV12-4,-,TRBJ2-3,many,14,CASSSLGTQSPQYF,TGTGCCAGCAGTTCTCTGGGGACCCAGTCCCCGCAGTATTTT
TRBV3-1,TRBD2,TRBJ2-3,few,16,CASSQTTSGDTDTQYF,TGTGCCAGCAGCCAAACGACTAGCGGGGATACAGATACGCAGTATTTT
TRBV7-9,-,TRBJ1-2,few,14,CASSPWISGSGYTF,TGTGCCAGCAGCCCCTGGATCAGCGGGAGTGGCTACACCTTC
TRBV6-1,-,TRBJ2-7,few,15,CASSPSWGGFYEQYF,TGTGCCAGCAGTCCCTCCTGGGGCGGGTTCTACGAGCAGTACTTC
TRBV10-2,-,TRBJ2-5,-,12,CASSQDKGAQYF,TGCGCCAGCAGCCAGGATAAGGGGGCCCAGTACTTC
TRBV5-1,-,TRBJ2-7,-,14,CASSSQTLGHEQYF,TGCGCCAGCAGCTCACAAACCCTGGGCCACGAGCAGTACTTC
TRBV30,-,TRBJ1-2,-,13,CAWTPDGRYGYTF,TGTGCCTGGACCCCGGACGGACGCTATGGCTACACCTTC
TRBV5-1,-,TRBJ1-2,many,14,CASSLDSRAYGYTF,TGCGCCAGCAGCTTAGATTCGAGGGCGTATGGCTACACCTTC
TRBV4-3,-,TRBJ1-1,once,13,CASSQAENRGPFF,TGCGCCAGCAGCCAGGCCGAGAACCGGGGGCCTTTCTTT
TRBV30,-,TRBJ1-2,many,13,CAWRATTGYGYTF,TGTGCCTGGAGGGCGACCACAGGGTATGGCTACACCTTC
TRBV6-1,TRBD1,TRBJ2-5,-,18,CVSSERQGAGIGQETQYF,TGTGTCAGCAGTGAAAGGCAGGGGGCCGGAATTGGCCAAGAGACCCAGTACTTC
TRBV4-1,TRBD1,TRBJ1-2,few,17,CASSQTMDREANYGYTF,TGCGCCAGCAGCCAAACAATGGACAGGGAAGCTAACTATGGCTACACCTTC
TRBV29-1,TRBD1,TRBJ1-2,many,9,CSADRGYTF,TGCAGCGCGGACAGGGGCTACACCTTC
TRBV10-3,-,TRBJ1-5,many,14,CAISESTDNQPQHF,TGTGCCATCAGTGAGTCGACGGACAATCAGCCCCAGCATTTT
TRBV6-5,TRBD1,TRBJ1-4,-,15,CASSPDRGSDEKLFF,TGTGCCAGCAGTCCTGACAGGGGGTCGGATGAAAAACTGTTTTTT
TRBV2,-,TRBJ2-5,many,13,CASIPGAKETQYF,TGTGCCAGCATACCCGGGGCCAAAGAGACCCAGTACTTC
TRBV30,-,TRBJ2-5,-,15,CAWSSSPGVYNEQYF,TGTGCCTGGAGTTCCTCCCCCGGGGTCTACAATGAGCAGTACTTC
TRBV20-1,-,TRBJ2-7,many,12,CSASTGYYEQYF,TGCAGTGCATCGACAGGCTACTACGAGCAGTACTTC
TRBV7-9,-,TRBJ2-3,-,15,CASSFLSAGTDTQYF,TGTGCCAGCAGCTTTTTGTCGGCGGGCACAGATACGCAGTATTTT
TRBV5-1,TRBD2,TRBJ2-5,few,15,CASSGGLAGGNEQYF,TGCGCCAGCAGCGGGGGACTAGCGGGGGGCAATGAGCAGTACTTC
TRBV20-1,-,TRBJ1-1,-,12,CSAPQKNTEAFF,TGCAGTGCCCCTCAAAAGAACACTGAAGCTTTCTTT
TRBV4-2,TRBD1,TRBJ1-3,many,19,CASSQAGTGAPSSGNTIYF,TGTGCCAGCAGCCAGGCCGGGACAGGGGCTCCTAGCTCTGGAAACACCATATATTTT